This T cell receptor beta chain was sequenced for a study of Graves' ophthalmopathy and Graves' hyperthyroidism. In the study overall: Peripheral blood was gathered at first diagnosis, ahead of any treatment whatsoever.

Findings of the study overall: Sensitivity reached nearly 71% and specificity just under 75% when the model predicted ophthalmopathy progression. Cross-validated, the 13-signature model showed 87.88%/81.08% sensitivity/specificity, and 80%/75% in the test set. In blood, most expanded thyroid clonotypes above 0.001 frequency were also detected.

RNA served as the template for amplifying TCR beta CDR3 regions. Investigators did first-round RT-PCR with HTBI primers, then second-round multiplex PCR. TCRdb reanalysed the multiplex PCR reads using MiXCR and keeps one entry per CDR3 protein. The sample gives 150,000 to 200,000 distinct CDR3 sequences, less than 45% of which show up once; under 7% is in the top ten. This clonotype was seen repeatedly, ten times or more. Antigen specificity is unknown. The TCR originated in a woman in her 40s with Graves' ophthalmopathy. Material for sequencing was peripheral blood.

The CDR3 coding sequence is TGTGCCAGCAGCCCCCGGCCTAGCGGAACCGGGGAGCTGTTTTTT. This sequence encodes CASSPRPSGTGELFF. V gene TRBV7-2 combines with J gene TRBJ2-2; 7 bases are a match to TRBD2. Per germline, CDR1 SGHTA and CDR2 FQGNSA. With V trimmed by 5 bases and J by 5 bases, 8 bases remained unmatched. The length of the CDR3 is 15 residues.